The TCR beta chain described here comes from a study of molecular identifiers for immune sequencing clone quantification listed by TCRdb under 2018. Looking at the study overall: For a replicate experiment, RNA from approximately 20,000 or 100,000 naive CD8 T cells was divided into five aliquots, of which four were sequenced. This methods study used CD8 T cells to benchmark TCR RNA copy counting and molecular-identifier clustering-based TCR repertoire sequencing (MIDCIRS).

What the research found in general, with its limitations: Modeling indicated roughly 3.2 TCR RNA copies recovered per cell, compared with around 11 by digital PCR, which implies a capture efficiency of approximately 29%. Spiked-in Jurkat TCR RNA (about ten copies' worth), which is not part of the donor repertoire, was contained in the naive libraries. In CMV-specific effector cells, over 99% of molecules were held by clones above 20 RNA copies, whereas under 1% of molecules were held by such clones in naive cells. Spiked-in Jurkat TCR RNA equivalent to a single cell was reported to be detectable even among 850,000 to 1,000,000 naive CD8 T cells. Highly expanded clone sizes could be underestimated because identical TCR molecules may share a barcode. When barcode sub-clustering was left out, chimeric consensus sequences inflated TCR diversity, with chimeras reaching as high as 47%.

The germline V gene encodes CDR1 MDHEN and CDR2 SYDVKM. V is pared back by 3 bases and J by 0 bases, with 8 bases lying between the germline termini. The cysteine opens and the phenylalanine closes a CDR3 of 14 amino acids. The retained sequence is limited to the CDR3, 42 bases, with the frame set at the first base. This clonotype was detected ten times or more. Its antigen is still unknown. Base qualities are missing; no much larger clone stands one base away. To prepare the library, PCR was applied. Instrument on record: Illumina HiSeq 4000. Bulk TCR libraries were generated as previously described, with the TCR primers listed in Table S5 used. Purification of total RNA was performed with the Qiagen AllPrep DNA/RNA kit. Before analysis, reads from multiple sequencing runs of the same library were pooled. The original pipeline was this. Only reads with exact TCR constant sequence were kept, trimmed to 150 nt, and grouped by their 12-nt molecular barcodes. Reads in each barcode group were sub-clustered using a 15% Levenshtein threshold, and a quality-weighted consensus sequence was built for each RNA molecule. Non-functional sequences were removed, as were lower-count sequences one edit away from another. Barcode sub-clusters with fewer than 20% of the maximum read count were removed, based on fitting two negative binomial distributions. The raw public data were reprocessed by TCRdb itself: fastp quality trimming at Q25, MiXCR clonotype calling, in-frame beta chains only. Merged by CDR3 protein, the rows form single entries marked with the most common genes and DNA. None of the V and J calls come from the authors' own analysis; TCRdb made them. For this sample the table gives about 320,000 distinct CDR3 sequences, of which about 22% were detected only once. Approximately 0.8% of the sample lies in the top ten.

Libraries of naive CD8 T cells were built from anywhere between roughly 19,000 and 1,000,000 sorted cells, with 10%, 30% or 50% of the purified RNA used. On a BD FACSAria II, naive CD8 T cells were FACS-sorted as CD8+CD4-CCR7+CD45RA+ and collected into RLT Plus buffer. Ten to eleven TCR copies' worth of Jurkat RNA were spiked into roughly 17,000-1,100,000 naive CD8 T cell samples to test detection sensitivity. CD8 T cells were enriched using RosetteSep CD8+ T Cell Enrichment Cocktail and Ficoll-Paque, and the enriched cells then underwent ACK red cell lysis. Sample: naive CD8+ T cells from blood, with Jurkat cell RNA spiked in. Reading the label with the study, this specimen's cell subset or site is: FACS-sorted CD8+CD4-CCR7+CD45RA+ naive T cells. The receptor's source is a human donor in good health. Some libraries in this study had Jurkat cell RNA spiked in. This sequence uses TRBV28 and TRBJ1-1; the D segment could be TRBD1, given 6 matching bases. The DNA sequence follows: TGTGCCAGCAGTTTCAGGGGTTTGAACACTGAAGCTTTCTTT. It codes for CASSFRGLNTEAFF.